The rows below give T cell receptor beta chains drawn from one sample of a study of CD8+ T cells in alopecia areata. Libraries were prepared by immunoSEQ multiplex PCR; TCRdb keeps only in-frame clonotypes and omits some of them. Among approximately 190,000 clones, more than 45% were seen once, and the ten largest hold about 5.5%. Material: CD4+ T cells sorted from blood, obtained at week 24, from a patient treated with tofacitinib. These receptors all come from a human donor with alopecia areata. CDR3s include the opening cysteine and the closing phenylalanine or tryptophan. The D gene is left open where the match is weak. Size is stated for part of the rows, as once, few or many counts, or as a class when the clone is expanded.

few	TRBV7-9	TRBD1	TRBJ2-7	CASSRGQGAGEQYF	TGTGCCAGCAGCAGGGGTCAGGGGGCGGGCGAGCAGTACTTC
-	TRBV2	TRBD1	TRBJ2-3	CASRPGQGAQYF	TGTGCCAGCAGACCGGGACAGGGAGCCCAGTATTTT
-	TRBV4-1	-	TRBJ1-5	CASSREEGNQPQHF	TGCGCCAGCAGCCGAGAGGAAGGCAATCAGCCCCAGCATTTT
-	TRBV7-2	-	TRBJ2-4	CASSLERVGNIQYF	TGTGCCAGCAGCTTAGAACGGGTTGGGAACATTCAGTACTTC
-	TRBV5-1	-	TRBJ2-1	CASTGPNQRNEQFF	TGCGCCAGCACCGGCCCCAACCAACGAAATGAGCAGTTCTTC
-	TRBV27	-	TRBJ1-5	CASSLSYSNQPQHF	TGTGCCAGCAGTTTATCATATAGCAATCAGCCCCAGCATTTT
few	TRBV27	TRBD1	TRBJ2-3	CASSPGRGRPDTQYF	TGTGCCAGCAGTCCTGGCAGGGGGCGTCCAGATACGCAGTATTTT
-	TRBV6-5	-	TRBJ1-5	CASSRGRASNQPQHF	TGTGCCAGCAGCCGGGGCAGGGCTAGCAATCAGCCCCAGCATTTT
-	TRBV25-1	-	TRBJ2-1	CASSDRDLWGEQFF	TGTGCCAGCAGTGACCGGGACTTGTGGGGGGAGCAGTTCTTC
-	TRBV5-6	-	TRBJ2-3	CASSFPADTQYF	TGTGCCAGCAGCTTCCCCGCAGATACGCAGTATTTT